This T cell receptor (beta chain) stems from a study of PD-L1 blockade in urothelial cancer. About the research overall: In the patient group, most of the roughly 30 were males with bladder-origin urothelial cancer. The analyses of blood took place 3 weeks (second dose) and 6 weeks after treatment start. Points from the study as a whole: Pretreatment blood TCR clonality under the median forecast improved survival.

Note on this clone: Antigen: not known.

The number of samples from each patient was between 1 and 8, taken pretreatment and on-treatment. TCRdb's copy holds only in-frame clones and misses some; the assay was immunoSEQ multiplex PCR. Of roughly 41,000 clones listed, 82% are singletons. This specimen consisted of PBMCs, obtained around atezolizumab (anti-PD-L1) treatment. This TCR came from a man aged 55 to 70 with urothelial cancer.

Written as DNA, the CDR3 is TGTGCCAGCAGCCCGTCCGGGACTTGGAACTATGGCTACACCTTC. Its protein product is CASSPSGTWNYGYTF. V gene TRBV5-4 combines with J gene TRBJ1-2; weak D call: TRBD1 (5 bases). The germline CDR1 and CDR2 sequences are SGHNT and YYREEE (reference sequence). The CDR3 length is 15 residues. Trimming shortened V by 4 bases and J by 2 bases, and 15 bases separated the two germline ends.